The 14 T cell receptor beta chains presented below share a single source sample, sequenced in a study of cytomegalovirus exposure and HLA in healthy donors. 60 Vbeta and 13 Jbeta primers were used in PCR. Sequencing was performed with immunoSEQ multiplex PCR; in TCRdb, only in-frame clones are kept and a portion is missing. The repertoire consists of 200,000 to 250,000 clones, with around four fifths occurring once and the leading ten covering over 3.5%. The sequenced sample consisted of PBMCs. All receptors derive from a male donor in good health and CMV-seronegative.

The genes are TRBV12-5 and TRBJ1-5; D perhaps matches TRBD1 (6 bases). The germline gives CDR1 LGHNT, CDR2 FRNRAP. CDR3 length: 14 amino acids. V was clipped by 5 bases and J by 3 bases, with 11 bases between them. The CDR3 bases are TGTGCTAGTGGTACAGGGCTTAACAATCAGCCCCAGCATTTT. This encodes CASGTGLNNQPQHF.

The V call is TRBV6-1, the J call TRBJ1-2; D is ambiguous. This CDR3 contains 17 residues. CDR1 and CDR2 from the germline V gene are MNHNS and SASEGT. Trimming left V 3 bases short and J 4 bases short, with 21 bases between. The CDR3 DNA sequence: TGTGCCAGCAGTGATGACCCCTATGGCAGTGGAGTCTATGGCTACACCTTC. It yields the protein CASSDDPYGSGVYGYTF.

The gene calls are TRBV27 and TRBJ2-3; D uncertain. The germline V gene encodes CDR1 MNHEY and CDR2 SMNVEV (reference sequence). The CDR3 spans 15 residues. Trimming shortened V by 4 bases and J by 0 bases, and 11 bases separated the two germline ends. CDR3: CASSYVSGSTDTQYF. CDR3 DNA sequence: TGTGCCAGCAGTTACGTATCCGGGAGCACAGATACGCAGTATTTT.

V gene TRBV7-3 combines with J gene TRBJ2-7; 11 nucleotides line up with TRBD2. V lost 5 bases to trimming and J lost 5 bases; unmatched junction nucleotides: 11. CDR1 SGHTA and CDR2 FQGTGA come from the germline V gene. This CDR3 contains 16 residues. DNA for the CDR3: TGTGCCAGCAGCCCCAGGGCTAGCGGGAGGTCCGACGAGCAGTACTTC. Protein: CASSPRASGRSDEQYF.

To note about this clone: The sample contains more than one DNA sequence encoding this CDR3. This chain links TRBV14 with TRBJ2-2, with D hard to call. Germline lookup yields CDR1 SGHDN and CDR2 FVKESK. The CDR3 has 13 amino acids. Trimming took 3 bases from V and 2 from J, leaving 4 bases between them. The CDR3: CASSHLNTGELFF. CDR3 DNA: TGTGCCAGCAGCCACCTTAACACCGGGGAGCTGTTTTTT.

The V and J genes are TRBV21-1 and TRBJ1-1; the table assigns TRBD1, which was not confirmed against the DNA. TRBV21-1 is noted as a pseudogene. The CDR3 length is 15 residues. The CDR3 DNA reads TGTGCCAGCAGCAAAAGTTGGCAGGGGACCACTGAAGCTTTCTTT. Translation gives CASSKSWQGTTEAFF.

This chain joins TRBV10-2 and TRBJ2-7; maybe TRBD1 (5 bases). Between the trimmed V and J ends, which lost 10 bases and 1 base, there was a span of 11 bases. Germline assignment: CDR1 WSHSY and CDR2 SAAADI. CDR3 length equals 12 residues. CDR3 sequence: CATGASSYEQYF. DNA of the CDR3: TGCGCCACTGGGGCCAGTTCCTACGAGCAGTACTTC.

The chain uses TRBV28 and TRBJ2-7; D gene uncertain. V lost 3 bases and J 4 bases, leaving 7 bases between the germline ends. The CDR3 covers 12 residues. Germline CDR1 reads MDHEN; CDR2 reads SYDVKM. The CDR3 sequence is CASSLARYEQYF. The CDR3 nucleotides read TGTGCCAGCAGTTTGGCGCGGTACGAGCAGTACTTC.

The chain uses TRBV25-1 and TRBJ2-1, with 11 positions matching TRBD2. Trimming took 5 bases from V and 4 from J; bases not matched to a gene: 4. Germline loops: CDR1 MGHDK, CDR2 SYGVNS. The CDR3 is 15 amino acids. This CDR3 reads CASSLPSGRYNEQFF. The CDR3, as DNA: TGTGCCAGCAGTCTTCCTAGCGGGAGGTACAATGAGCAGTTCTTC.

This clone has just one count. Here the CDR3 reads CASSLSPPSFSTDTQYF. The CDR3 coding sequence is TGTGCCAGCAGCCTATCCCCGCCATCCTTTAGCACAGATACGCAGTATTTT. This rearrangement joins TRBV13 to TRBJ2-3; unclear D gene. The V gene's germline CDR1 is PRHDT and CDR2 FYEKMQ (reference sequence). V was cut by 5 bases and J by 0 bases, with 18 bases left in between. The CDR3 loop spans 17 amino acids.

The V and J genes are TRBV7-9 and TRBJ2-3; 9 bases match TRBD2. CDR3 size: 16 residues. V lost 4 bases to trimming and J lost 0 bases; unmatched junction nucleotides: 5. Germline V gene sequence: CDR1 SEHNR, CDR2 FQNEAQ (reference sequence). The chain's CDR3 is CASSYGLAQSTDTQYF. CDR3 sequence (DNA): TGTGCCAGCAGCTACGGACTAGCGCAGAGCACAGATACGCAGTATTTT.

Only a few counts were recorded for this clone. The chain links TRBV5-1 to TRBJ2-1; 10 nucleotides align to TRBD2. V lost 5 bases and J lost 6; bases outside the gene matches: 11. The CDR3 loop spans 16 amino acids. Germline CDR1 is SGHRS and CDR2 is YFSETQ. The DNA for the CDR3 is TGCGCCAGCAGTTTCTCTCTAGCGGGAGTCGGCAATGAGCAGTTCTTC. Translated: CASSFSLAGVGNEQFF.

The V gene is TRBV19, the J gene TRBJ2-5; 7 nucleotides line up with TRBD1. The V gene end was trimmed by 4 bases and the J gene end by 2 bases; junction bases not matched to a gene: 7. In germline, CDR1 is LNHDA, CDR2 SQIVND (reference sequence). The CDR3 extends over 15 amino acids. This CDR3 is CASSTRDSLQETQYF. CDR3 in DNA: TGTGCCAGTAGTACCCGGGACAGCCTACAAGAGACCCAGTACTTC.

This chain joins TRBV11-3 and TRBJ2-5; the match to TRBD2 covers 7 bases. The junction had 3 bases not matched to a gene; V was cut back by 3 bases and J by 5 bases. The CDR3 runs to 13 residues. Germline CDR1 is SGHNT and CDR2 is YENEEA. The CDR3 coding sequence is TGTGCCAGCAGCTTGAAGGGAGGGGAGACCCAGTACTTC. Translated, it gives CASSLKGGETQYF.